This is a list of T cell receptor beta chains from one sample in a study of shared clonotypes between healthy human individuals. TCRdb's copy holds only in-frame clones and misses some; the assay was immunoSEQ multiplex PCR. The sample carries hundreds of thousands of clones, around three quarters recorded once. Sequenced: PBMCs. These receptors all stem from a middle-aged woman in good health. Some clones in this sample may be carry-over from other donors' samples. The CDR3 runs from the conserved cysteine through the conserved F or W. A D gene is named only where the DNA matches it firmly. Rows give clone size only sometimes, using once, few, many, or a class for an expanded clone.

d_call clone_size j_call v_call cdr3_aa cdr3_nt
TRBD2 - TRBJ2-1 TRBV11-1 CASSPRAGVGNEQFF TGTGCCAGCAGCCCTAGAGCGGGAGTCGGGAATGAGCAGTTCTTC
- - TRBJ1-2 TRBV11-2 CASSLASNYGYTF TGTGCCAGCAGCTTAGCCAGTAACTATGGCTACACCTTC
- - TRBJ2-7 TRBV4-2 CASSQWLALTYEQYF TGTGCCAGCAGCCAATGGCTAGCTCTGACTTACGAGCAGTACTTC
- once TRBJ2-7 TRBV28 CASSFTRGPYEQYF TGTGCCAGCAGTTTCACTCGCGGACCCTACGAGCAGTACTTC
TRBD2 - TRBJ2-5 TRBV14 CATSGRRQETQYF TGTGCCACTAGCGGGAGGCGCCAAGAGACCCAGTACTTC
TRBD2 - TRBJ2-3 TRBV10-3 CASSPSGLSTDTQYF TGTGCCTCCTCTCCTAGCGGGCTTAGCACAGATACGCAGTATTTT
- - TRBJ2-7 TRBV6-1 CASSRGSNEQYF TGTGCCAGCAGTCGGGGTTCCAACGAGCAGTACTTC
TRBD1 - TRBJ1-2 TRBV19 CASSKGQGFDGYTF TGTGCCAGTAGTAAAGGACAGGGTTTCGATGGCTACACCTTC
TRBD1 - TRBJ1-6 TRBV28 CASNTGGDSPLHF TGTGCCAGTAATACAGGGGGCGATTCACCCCTCCACTTT
- - TRBJ2-2 TRBV11-2 CASSGTGTLNTGELFF TGTGCCAGCAGCGGGACCGGGACACTGAACACCGGGGAGCTGTTTTTT
- - TRBJ2-7 TRBV27 CASSIQKTIYEQYF TGTGCCAGCAGTATACAGAAAACGATCTACGAGCAGTACTTC
- - TRBJ2-1 TRBV28 CASSLWNSYNEQFF TGTGCCAGCAGTTTGTGGAACTCCTACAATGAGCAGTTCTTC
- - TRBJ1-5 TRBV30 CAWSPNNQPQHF TGTGCCTGGTCCCCAAATAATCAGCCCCAGCATTTT
- - TRBJ2-6 TRBV28 CASSWADSGANVLTF TGTGCCAGCAGCTGGGCCGACTCTGGGGCCAACGTCCTGACTTTC
TRBD2 few TRBJ2-7 TRBV2 CASSVRGNSYEQYF TGTGCCAGCAGTGTGCGGGGGAACTCCTACGAGCAGTACTTC
TRBD1 - TRBJ2-7 TRBV27 CASSRRPGQGYEQYF TGTGCCAGCAGTCGTAGACCGGGACAGGGGTACGAGCAGTACTTC
TRBD2 - TRBJ2-5 TRBV5-1 CASSPGGAETQYF TGCGCCAGCAGCCCGGGGGGGGCGGAGACCCAGTACTTC
- - TRBJ2-2 TRBV28 CASEGSNTGELFF TGTGCCAGCGAGGGCTCGAACACCGGGGAGCTGTTTTTT
- once TRBJ2-7 TRBV5-3 CARIKRRPLSDEQYF TGTGCCAGAATCAAAAGAAGGCCACTTTCGGACGAGCAGTACTTC
- many TRBJ2-7 TRBV7-6 CASSLGTEDYEQYF TGTGCCAGCAGCTTAGGGACGGAAGACTACGAGCAGTACTTC
- - TRBJ1-5 TRBV27 CASSLLGSNQLQHF TGTGCCAGCAGTTTGCTGGGGAGCAATCAGCTCCAGCATTTT
TRBD2 - TRBJ2-1 TRBV14 CASSQGTSGIFEQFF TGTGCCAGCAGCCAAGGGACTAGCGGGATTTTTGAGCAGTTCTTC
- few TRBJ1-2 TRBV5-4 CASSLEGPYGYTF TGTGCCAGCAGCTTGGAGGGGCCCTATGGCTACACCTTC
TRBD2 - TRBJ2-5 TRBV28 CASSLGGLAEETQYF TGTGCCAGCAGTTTAGGGGGACTAGCGGAAGAGACCCAGTACTTC
TRBD2 - TRBJ2-1 TRBV19 CASSIRTSGIPNEQFF TGTGCCAGTAGTATCCGCACTAGCGGGATCCCCAATGAGCAGTTCTTC
- - TRBJ1-2 TRBV6-5 CASRVLSGNYGYTF TGTGCCAGCAGGGTTTTGTCCGGGAACTATGGCTACACCTTC
- - TRBJ2-1 TRBV5-1 CASSEGRSSYNEQFF TGCGCCAGCAGCGAGGGACGGAGCTCCTACAATGAGCAGTTCTTC
- - TRBJ2-7 TRBV5-1 CASSLPSGDSYEQYF TGCGCCAGCAGCTTGCCCTCGGGGGACTCCTACGAGCAGTACTTC
TRBD1 - TRBJ2-7 TRBV7-9 CASSYTGGRGEQYF TGTGCCAGCAGCTATACAGGGGGAAGAGGCGAGCAGTACTTC
- - TRBJ2-1 TRBV6-5 CASTRDFNEQFF TGTGCCAGCACCCGGGACTTCAATGAGCAGTTCTTC
- - TRBJ2-7 TRBV27 CASSLSGLKDRAIPREQYF TGTGCCAGCAGTTTATCGGGGCTGAAGGACAGAGCCATACCTCGGGAGCAGTACTTC
- once TRBJ2-5 TRBV2 CASSRQTQETQYF TGTGCCAGCAGCAGACAGACCCAAGAGACCCAGTACTTC
TRBD2 - TRBJ2-7 TRBV5-1 CASSLFLAGTEQYF TGCGCCAGCAGCTTGTTTCTAGCGGGAACCGAGCAGTACTTC
- - TRBJ2-5 TRBV7-3 CASSLTARETQYF TGTGCCAGCAGCTTAACAGCTAGGGAGACCCAGTACTTC
- - TRBJ1-4 TRBV5-1 CASSFGQGNEKLFF TGCGCCAGCAGCTTCGGGCAGGGTAATGAAAAACTGTTTTTT
TRBD1 - TRBJ1-5 TRBV7-9 CASSGTGNSQPQHF TGTGCCAGCAGCGGGACAGGGAACAGTCAGCCCCAGCATTTT
- many TRBJ2-5 TRBV7-2 CASSLNNPRTAQETQYF TGTGCCAGCAGCTTAAACAATCCTCGTACCGCACAAGAGACCCAGTACTTC
- - TRBJ2-1 TRBV4-1 CASSQDPPGTRSYNEQFF TGCGCCAGCAGCCAAGATCCCCCCGGGACCCGCTCCTACAATGAGCAGTTCTTC
- few TRBJ1-4 TRBV18 CASSLQTYATNEKLFF TGTGCCAGCTCACTTCAGACGTACGCAACTAATGAAAAACTGTTTTTT
TRBD1 - TRBJ1-3 TRBV5-1 CASSSGLQGATGNTIYF TGCGCCAGCAGCTCCGGACTGCAGGGGGCCACTGGAAACACCATATATTTT
- - TRBJ2-7 TRBV5-6 CASSSGTGRHEQYF TGTGCCAGCAGCTCCGGTACAGGGAGGCACGAGCAGTACTTC